The rows below give T cell receptor beta chains drawn from one sample of a study of metastatic and nonmetastatic thyroid tumors. TCRdb reanalyzed the PCR reads with MiXCR. Of tens of thousands of clones in the sample, roughly a sixth were seen once. Sequencing input: tumor tissue. Receptors were obtained from a female donor with papillary thyroid cancer or a benign thyroid nodule (not recorded which). Some clones in this sample may be carry-over from other donors' samples. Both conserved end residues are part of each CDR3. A D gene is named only where the DNA matches it firmly. Clone size is not always given. Where it is, it says once, few, many or a class for expanded clones.

abundance: .
j_gene: TRBJ1-1
len: 15
d_gene: .
v_gene: TRBV6-1
CDR3nt: TGTGCCAGCACCCTTAACGTTGTCCCAAACACTGAAGACTTCTTT
CDR3aa: CASTLNVVPNTEDFF

abundance: many
j_gene: TRBJ2-7
len: 13
d_gene: .
v_gene: TRBV7-2
CDR3nt: TGTGCCAGCAGCGACCCGGGGGCCTACGAGCAGTACTTC
CDR3aa: CASSDPGAYEQYF

abundance: many
j_gene: TRBJ1-4
len: 15
d_gene: .
v_gene: TRBV28
CDR3nt: TGTGCCAGCAGTTTTGGAACCAGACTAGGTGAAAAACTGTTTTTT
CDR3aa: CASSFGTRLGEKLFF

abundance: .
j_gene: TRBJ1-2
len: 12
d_gene: .
v_gene: TRBV5-1
CDR3nt: TGCGCCATCAGCTCGACATACTATGGCTACACCTTC
CDR3aa: CAISSTYYGYTF

abundance: .
j_gene: TRBJ2-7
len: 15
d_gene: TRBD1
v_gene: TRBV20-1
CDR3nt: TGCAGTGCTAGACATCCTCGACAGGGGACCTACGAGTATTACTTC
CDR3aa: CSARHPRQGTYEYYF

abundance: many
j_gene: TRBJ2-2
len: 16
d_gene: .
v_gene: TRBV11-1
CDR3nt: TGTGCCAGCAGCCCGACCCCGCGTGCGAACACCGGGGAGCTGTTTTTT
CDR3aa: CASSPTPRANTGELFF

abundance: many
j_gene: TRBJ2-6
len: 17
d_gene: .
v_gene: TRBV4-3
CDR3nt: TGCGCCAGCAGCCAAGAAGGTCGGGGTGTTGGGGCCAACGTCCTGACTTTC
CDR3aa: CASSQEGRGVGANVLTF

abundance: many
j_gene: TRBJ1-5
len: 15
d_gene: .
v_gene: TRBV27
CDR3nt: TGTGCCAGCAGTTTACGCAGGGGCACCAATCAGCCCCAGCATTTT
CDR3aa: CASSLRRGTNQPQHF

abundance: many
j_gene: TRBJ2-7
len: 15
d_gene: .
v_gene: TRBV11-2
CDR3nt: TGTGCCAGCAGCTTAGGTCCGGGAGTCCCCTACGAGCAGTACTTC
CDR3aa: CASSLGPGVPYEQYF

abundance: many
j_gene: TRBJ1-5
len: 13
d_gene: TRBD1
v_gene: TRBV28
CDR3nt: TGTGCCAGCAGTTCCTACAGGGGGCAGGCCCAGCATTTT
CDR3aa: CASSSYRGQAQHF